The T cell receptor (beta chain) under discussion was sequenced for a study of response to subunit inactivated influenza vaccine. TCRdb reprocessed the RT-PCR reads via MiXCR and lists one record per CDR3 protein. Of about 700,000 distinct CDR3 sequences listed, 15% to 17% were seen once; the top ten hold approximately 10%. The germline V and J ends were trimmed by 5 bases and 6 bases, with 12 bases remaining between them. Germline lookup yields CDR1 SGHTA and CDR2 FQGNSA. The CDR3 spans 13 residues. V gene TRBV7-2 combines with J gene TRBJ2-3; either TRBD1 or TRBD2 may fit D (5 bases each). The input for sequencing was PBMCs from blood, taken 12 days after vaccination. This TCR derives from a man in his fifties or sixties who received an inactivated influenza vaccine. As DNA, the CDR3 is TGTGCCAGCAGCACCAGAGGGACCGATACGCAGTATTTT. Protein: CASSTRGTDTQYF.